This T cell receptor beta chain was identified in a study of identical twins. J was trimmed by 9 bases and V by 2 bases; bases with no gene match: 8. CDR1 is SEHNR and CDR2 is FQNEAQ in the germline V gene (reference sequence). The CDR3 totals 15 residues. Turning to this clonotype: The antigen remains unidentified.

MiXCR was run by TCRdb on the 5' RACE reads, yielding one entry per CDR3 protein. The table lists about 340,000 distinct CDR3 sequences, approximately 13% of them singletons. Study-level points and caveats: Findings came from cross-sectional statistics, without long-term follow-up of donors. There was an excess of low generation probability in the out-of-frame alpha sequences that twins shared.

These data also featured in a second study, about yellow fever vaccine responses in identical twins.

The sequence came from a woman between 18 and 29 years old in good health. The source material was CD8+ T cells sorted from blood. V and J are TRBV7-9 and TRBJ2-1; 9 bases match TRBD2. CDR3 bases: TGTGCCAGCAGCTTATTCGCGGGAGGGCCGGGTGAGCAGTTCTTC. Its protein is CASSLFAGGPGEQFF.